These T cell receptor beta chains were read from a single sample in a study of cytomegalovirus exposure and HLA in healthy donors. Sequencing was performed with immunoSEQ multiplex PCR; in TCRdb, only in-frame clones are kept and a portion is missing. The sample has about 130,000 clones, roughly 72% seen once; the top ten hold 5.5% to 8.5%. The specimen was PBMCs. The receptors come from a male donor in good health and CMV-seronegative. CDR3s include the opening cysteine and the closing phenylalanine or tryptophan. A D gene is named only where the DNA matches it firmly. The size entry is marked missing in some rows and otherwise reads once, few, many or a size class.

v_call,clone_size,d_call,j_call,cdr3_nt,cdr3_aa
TRBV6-1,few,TRBD1,TRBJ2-3,TGTGCCAGCAGTGGGACAGGGGGGGCTACAGATACGCAGTATTTT,CASSGTGGATDTQYF
TRBV9,NA,NA,TRBJ2-1,TGTGCCAGCAGCGTTACAGGGAGTGAGCAGTTCTTC,CASSVTGSEQFF
TRBV9,NA,TRBD2,TRBJ2-1,TGTGCCAGCAGCGTACCCGGGGGGAGTTTAAGCAATGAGCAGTTCTTC,CASSVPGGSLSNEQFF
TRBV15,NA,NA,TRBJ2-1,TGTGCCACCAGCATATGGACGGGAGACTCCTACAATGAGCAGTTCTTC,CATSIWTGDSYNEQFF
TRBV6-5,NA,TRBD2,TRBJ2-3,TGTGCCAGCAGTTACTTGGTAGCGGGAGTTCCAGATACGCAGTATTTT,CASSYLVAGVPDTQYF
TRBV28,NA,TRBD2,TRBJ2-7,TGTGCCAGCAGTCCCCGGGGAGGGAGCTCCTACGAGCAGTACTTC,CASSPRGGSSYEQYF
TRBV6-5,NA,TRBD1,TRBJ1-4,TGTGCCAGCAGGGAGACAGGGCGGAAAGAAAAACTGTTTTTT,CASRETGRKEKLFF
TRBV11-1,NA,NA,TRBJ1-2,TGTGCCAGCAGCTTGGCCCCTGATTATGGCTACACCTTC,CASSLAPDYGYTF
TRBV11-3,NA,NA,TRBJ2-6,TGTGCCAGCAGCCCCCAGGGGAGCTTCGTCCTGACTTTC,CASSPQGSFVLTF
TRBV5-1,few,NA,TRBJ2-2,TGCGCCAGCAGCCTCGTCGGTGGGGGCTTTGAGGAGCTGTTTTTT,CASSLVGGGFEELFF
TRBV18,NA,TRBD1,TRBJ1-1,TGTGCCAGCTCAACGACCGGGACAGGGAGCAGAGCTTTCTTT,CASSTTGTGSRAFF
TRBV4-3,NA,TRBD1,TRBJ1-2,TGCGCCAGCAGCCAAGCCAGGGACAGGGGGCTGTATGGCTACACCTTC,CASSQARDRGLYGYTF
TRBV11-2,NA,TRBD1,TRBJ1-4,TGTGCCAGCAGTTCAACCAGGGACAGAGGAGAAAAACTGTTTTTT,CASSSTRDRGEKLFF
TRBV27,NA,NA,TRBJ2-1,TGTGCCAGCAGACAGTACTCCTACAATGAGCAGTTCTTC,CASRQYSYNEQFF
TRBV4-1,NA,NA,TRBJ1-1,TGCGCCAGCAGCCAGGATGGACAGAGAGTGAACACTGAAGCTTTCTTT,CASSQDGQRVNTEAFF
TRBV4-3,NA,NA,TRBJ1-5,TGCGCCAGCAGCCAAGATTTATCCTTTCTACGGCCCCAGCATTTT,CASSQDLSFLRPQHF
TRBV29-1,NA,TRBD1,TRBJ2-2,TGCAGCGTTTTCGAGACAGGGGCCACCGGGGAGCTGTTTTTT,CSVFETGATGELFF
TRBV7-9,NA,TRBD1,TRBJ2-5,TGTGCCAGCAGCTTAGGGACAGGGGGAGAGACCCAGTACTTC,CASSLGTGGETQYF
TRBV19,few,NA,TRBJ2-4,TGTGCCAGTAGCCTAGGTCAAGAAAACATTCAGTACTTC,CASSLGQENIQYF
TRBV11-2,once,NA,TRBJ2-3,TGTGCCAGCAGCTTGGGGGGGGCAGGGAATAGAGATACGCAGTATTTT,CASSLGGAGNRDTQYF
TRBV28,NA,NA,TRBJ1-1,TGTGCCAGCAGCTTCGAGGGGAACACTGAAGCTTTCTTT,CASSFEGNTEAFF
TRBV18,NA,NA,TRBJ2-7,TGTGCCAGCTCACCCGTCGGTGGATGGGAGGCCCAGGACGAGCAGTACTTC,CASSPVGGWEAQDEQYF
TRBV7-2,NA,TRBD1,TRBJ1-2,TGTGCCAGCAGCTCAAAGGGGACAGGTTGGCTGGGTGGCTACACCTTC,CASSSKGTGWLGGYTF
TRBV28,few,NA,TRBJ1-1,TGTGCCAGCAAAGTCGAACTAATAGGCACTGAAGCTTTCTTT,CASKVELIGTEAFF
TRBV5-6,few,NA,TRBJ2-7,TGTGCCAGCAGCTTGACCAGCGAGCAGTACTTC,CASSLTSEQYF
TRBV5-6,once,TRBD1,TRBJ2-7,TGTGCCAGCAGCTTGGGGGGGTGGACAGGGGCCCACGAGCAGTACTTC,CASSLGGWTGAHEQYF
TRBV6-6,NA,TRBD2,TRBJ2-7,TGTGCCAGCAGTTACAGGCTAGCGGGGGTTGAGCAGTACTTC,CASSYRLAGVEQYF
TRBV5-6,NA,TRBD2,TRBJ2-4,TGTGCCAGCAGCAGGACTAGCGGGAACGTTCCAAACATTCAGTACTTC,CASSRTSGNVPNIQYF
TRBV29-1,few,NA,TRBJ1-2,TGCAGCGTTGATTCGGGGGGCAACTATGGCTACACCTTC,CSVDSGGNYGYTF
TRBV7-6,NA,NA,TRBJ2-2,TGTGCCGGCAGCTTAGGTAGTGCACTATTCACCGGGGAGCTGTTTTTT,CAGSLGSALFTGELFF
TRBV18,NA,TRBD1,TRBJ1-4,TGTGCCAGCGGGAGACAGGGTACTAATGAAAAACTGTTTTTT,CASGRQGTNEKLFF
TRBV9,once,TRBD1,TRBJ1-2,TGTGCCAGCAGCGTAACCCGTGAAGGGGGCGGTGGCTACACCTTC,CASSVTREGGGGYTF
TRBV19,few,NA,TRBJ1-6,TGTGCCAGTAGTATAGAACAGAATTCACCCCTCCACTTT,CASSIEQNSPLHF
TRBV5-1,NA,TRBD2,TRBJ2-1,TGCGCCAGCAGCTTAGGACTAGCGGGCGGGCGGGACAATGAGCAGTTCTTC,CASSLGLAGGRDNEQFF
TRBV6-1,NA,NA,TRBJ2-2,TGTGCCAGCAGTGGAGGGGGGGAGAACACCGGGGAGCTGTTTTTT,CASSGGGENTGELFF
TRBV27,few,TRBD2,TRBJ2-2,TGTGCCAGCAGCCACGCAGAGCGGGAGATCGGGGAGCTGTTTTTT,CASSHAEREIGELFF
TRBV19,once,NA,TRBJ1-5,TGTGCCAGTAGCACTTCTAGTGGGCCCCAGCATTTT,CASSTSSGPQHF
TRBV7-3,NA,NA,TRBJ2-1,TGTGCCAGCAGCCAGGGACTGGCTAACAATGAGCAGTTCTTC,CASSQGLANNEQFF
TRBV27,NA,TRBD2,TRBJ2-1,TGTGCCAGCAGTACCCCGACTAGCGGGGGGTACAATGAGCAGTTCTTC,CASSTPTSGGYNEQFF
TRBV14,once,TRBD2,TRBJ2-3,TGTGCCAGCAGCCAAGATCTTTTAAAGGGACTAGGCCAAGATACGCAGTATTTT,CASSQDLLKGLGQDTQYF
TRBV30,NA,NA,TRBJ1-2,TGTGCCTGGAGCGTAGAGAACTATGGCTACACCTTC,CAWSVENYGYTF